Listed here are 10 T cell receptor beta chains from one sample, sequenced in a study of OX40 agonist ivuxolimab in advanced cancers. Profiled with immunoSEQ multiplex PCR; TCRdb holds only in-frame clones, not every one. The sample lists some 86,000 clones, 70% to 90% occurring once. Sequenced here: CD4+ or CD8+ T cells sorted from blood, sampled in a trial of the OX40 agonist ivuxolimab. The receptors were sampled from an adult with an advanced solid tumor such as melanoma, head and neck, liver or kidney cancer.

This chain joins TRBV5-1 and TRBJ2-1; D not resolved. The CDR3 loop spans 13 amino acids. The V gene lost 4 bases and the J gene lost 3 bases, with 8 bases spanning the gap. From germline, CDR1 is SGHRS and CDR2 YFSETQ. Here the CDR3 reads CASSLDGYNEQFF. DNA of the CDR3: TGCGCCAGCAGCCTGGACGGCTACAATGAGCAGTTCTTC.

The chain is built from TRBV30 and TRBJ1-6, with D perhaps TRBD1 (5 bases). The CDR3 is made up of 12 amino acids. The germline CDR1 and CDR2 sequences are GTSNPN and SVGIG (reference sequence). Between the trimmed V and J ends, which lost 5 bases and 13 bases, there was a span of 15 bases. The CDR3 DNA reads TGTGCCTGGTCCCGGGACCGGCTCCCCCTCCACTTT. It is translated as CAWSRDRLPLHF.

J is TRBJ2-7 and V is TRBV10-2; 10 nucleotides agree with TRBD1. The germline V gene has CDR1 WSHSY and CDR2 SAAADI. The CDR3 is 18 amino acids. V was pared by 3 bases and J by 6 bases, with 17 bases of the junction left unmatched. The CDR3 DNA reads TGCGCCAGCAGTGAACGTCCCGGACAGGGGGTCCTCGGGGGCGAGCAGTACTTC. It translates to CASSERPGQGVLGGEQYF.

This sequence joins TRBV27 and TRBJ2-5; 9 nucleotides line up with TRBD1. Germline V gene lookup returns CDR1 MNHEY and CDR2 SMNVEV (reference sequence). The CDR3 is 15 residues long. Trimming removed 1 base from V and 5 bases from J; junction bases left unmatched: 5. The CDR3 coding sequence is TGTGCCAGCAGTTTATACAGGGGGCGTGGGGAGACCCAGTACTTC. Translation gives CASSLYRGRGETQYF.

In regard to this clone: Distinct nucleotide sequences in the sample also encode this CDR3. The chain combines TRBV7-8 with TRBJ2-7; D possibly corresponds to TRBD2 (5 bases). The length of the CDR3 is 12 residues. The germline V gene encodes CDR1 SGHVS and CDR2 FQNEAQ. Trimming pared 5 bases from V and 2 bases from J, leaving 7 bases between. CDR3 residues: CASSPGAYEQYF. The CDR3 DNA reads as TGTGCCAGCAGCCCCGGGGCCTACGAGCAGTACTTC.

Comment on this clone: Relative to the germline gene, one junction end is altered; a read error may explain this. Other DNA sequences in this specimen translate into the identical CDR3. The V call is TRBV27, the J call TRBJ2-2, with D possibly being TRBD1 or TRBD2 (5 bases each). Germline CDR1 MNHEY, CDR2 SMNVEV (reference sequence). This CDR3 has 14 residues. In DNA form, the CDR3 reads TGTGCCAGCAGTTCGGAAGGGGATACCGGGGAACTGTTTTTT. It encodes CASSSEGDTGELFF.

This chain links TRBV7-9 with TRBJ2-2, with D maybe TRBD1 (6 bases). V lost 7 bases, J lost 5 bases, and 11 bases lay in between. CDR1 SEHNR and CDR2 FQNEAQ come from the germline V gene (reference sequence). The CDR3 covers 13 residues. DNA for the CDR3: TGTGCCAGCAAAACAGGGCCTACCGGGGAGCTGTTTTTT. Translated: CASKTGPTGELFF.

As DNA, the CDR3 is TGTGCCAGCAGAACTAGCGGGAGTAGGAATGAGCAGTTCTTC. Amino acids: CASRTSGSRNEQFF. The chain couples TRBV28 to TRBJ2-1, with 11 bases aligning to TRBD2. The CDR3 is 14 residues long. V dropped 6 bases and J dropped 7; count of bases not matched to a gene: 5. CDR1 and CDR2 (germline): MDHEN, SYDVKM.

The rearrangement links TRBV7-8 to TRBJ2-2; tentatively, D is TRBD2 (5 bases). The CDR3 totals 14 residues. Germline CDR1 and CDR2: SGHVS and FQNEAQ. The V end was cut by 5 bases, the J end by 4 bases, with 11 bases between. The CDR3 DNA reads as TGTGCCAGCAGCACGGGAAGAGGCACCGGGGAGCTGTTTTTT. This encodes CASSTGRGTGELFF. Using reference TRBV7-8 and TRBJ2-2 for the parts outside the CDR3, the full variable domain is GAGVSQSPRYKVAKRGQDVALRCDPISGHVSLFWYQQALGQGPEFLTYFQNEAQLDKSGLPSDRFFAERPEGSVSTLKIQRTQQEDSAVYLCASSTGRGTGELFFGEGSRLTVL.

This clone turned up a few times. The V gene is TRBV6-5, the J gene TRBJ2-1, with 10 bases aligning to TRBD1. Germline V gene lookup returns CDR1 MNHEY and CDR2 SVGAGI. The CDR3 consists of 14 residues. After removal of 2 bases from V and 5 bases from J, the junction contained 0 bases not matched to a gene. This chain's CDR3 is CASSYGTGDNEQFF. DNA for the CDR3: TGTGCCAGCAGTTACGGGACAGGGGACAATGAGCAGTTCTTC.